Listed below are T cell receptor beta chains from one sample, sequenced in a study of yellow fever vaccine responses in identical twins. TCRdb passed the RT-PCR reads through MiXCR, listing each CDR3 protein once. The sample includes about 1,700 distinct CDR3 sequences, 84% seen only once; the top ten take 28%. Sample: T cells from blood (PBMCs), unsorted or a sorted subset (not recorded which), taken before or after yellow fever vaccination (not recorded which). The origin of the receptors is a female donor who received the yellow fever vaccine. Both conserved end residues are trimmed from each CDR3. D genes are given only for firm matches.

d_call: .
cdr3_length: 11
v_call: TRBV3-1
cdr3_aa: ASRQRGGTEAF

d_call: .
cdr3_length: 13
v_call: TRBV6-5
cdr3_aa: ASSYRQFMNTEAF

d_call: .
cdr3_length: 10
v_call: TRBV9
cdr3_aa: ASSLNTGELF

d_call: TRBD2
cdr3_length: 13
v_call: TRBV4-3
cdr3_aa: ASSRTSGGADTQY

d_call: .
cdr3_length: 10
v_call: TRBV19
cdr3_aa: ASSTAEETQY

d_call: .
cdr3_length: 12
v_call: TRBV4-3
cdr3_aa: ASSQGGISDIQY

d_call: TRBD2
cdr3_length: 13
v_call: TRBV7-7
cdr3_aa: ASSPLAGVTDTQY

d_call: .
cdr3_length: 13
v_call: TRBV4-1
cdr3_aa: ASSPNWGTYNEQF

d_call: .
cdr3_length: 9
v_call: TRBV12-5
cdr3_aa: ASGRVGPQH

d_call: TRBD2
cdr3_length: 12
v_call: TRBV7-3
cdr3_aa: ASSLGTGGNEQF

d_call: .
cdr3_length: 12
v_call: TRBV13
cdr3_aa: ASSFQDNSYEQY

d_call: .
cdr3_length: 10
v_call: TRBV18
cdr3_aa: ASSPDSYEQY

d_call: .
cdr3_length: 12
v_call: TRBV2
cdr3_aa: ASRYRGTQETQY

d_call: .
cdr3_length: 14
v_call: TRBV4-2
cdr3_aa: ASSPSSDQANYGYT

d_call: TRBD1
cdr3_length: 10
v_call: TRBV29-1
cdr3_aa: SARQGGYEQY

d_call: .
cdr3_length: 12
v_call: TRBV30
cdr3_aa: AWSVSESSQPQH

d_call: TRBD1
cdr3_length: 14
v_call: TRBV6-1
cdr3_aa: ASSPGTGGGTYEQY

d_call: TRBD1
cdr3_length: 15
v_call: TRBV10-1
cdr3_aa: ASSDDPGTGFAGELF

d_call: .
cdr3_length: 10
v_call: TRBV7-2
cdr3_aa: ASSPNNSPLH

d_call: TRBD2
cdr3_length: 12
v_call: TRBV20-1
cdr3_aa: SARSGRWTGELF

d_call: .
cdr3_length: 9
v_call: TRBV10-3
cdr3_aa: AISESAEAF

d_call: TRBD1
cdr3_length: 10
v_call: TRBV3-1
cdr3_aa: ASSQTGVSQY

d_call: .
cdr3_length: 11
v_call: TRBV4-1
cdr3_aa: ASSQGVYTEAF

d_call: .
cdr3_length: 11
v_call: TRBV6-1
cdr3_aa: ASSAGDNSPLH

d_call: .
cdr3_length: 10
v_call: TRBV11-2
cdr3_aa: ASSSQTYEQY

d_call: TRBD2
cdr3_length: 12
v_call: TRBV15
cdr3_aa: ATSGSGAHNEQF

d_call: .
cdr3_length: 11
v_call: TRBV10-1
cdr3_aa: ASTFGGVETQY

d_call: .
cdr3_length: 10
v_call: TRBV20-1
cdr3_aa: SAMHDFNEQY

d_call: .
cdr3_length: 11
v_call: TRBV18
cdr3_aa: ASSPEGSYEQY

d_call: .
cdr3_length: 11
v_call: TRBV10-3
cdr3_aa: AITPDGYTEAF

d_call: .
cdr3_length: 14
v_call: TRBV11-1
cdr3_aa: ASSLGSLRWYNEQF

d_call: TRBD2
cdr3_length: 13
v_call: TRBV11-2
cdr3_aa: ASSSRAGPRGAQY

d_call: TRBD1
cdr3_length: 13
v_call: TRBV11-1
cdr3_aa: ASSGAGGLDYGYT

d_call: TRBD2
cdr3_length: 14
v_call: TRBV5-6
cdr3_aa: ASSMGLSSGSNEQF

d_call: TRBD2
cdr3_length: 14
v_call: TRBV5-1
cdr3_aa: ASTRGGLAGENEQY

d_call: TRBD2
cdr3_length: 13
v_call: TRBV5-4
cdr3_aa: ASSRTSGGVNEQF

d_call: .
cdr3_length: 11
v_call: TRBV5-1
cdr3_aa: ASSLGDRYGYT

d_call: .
cdr3_length: 12
v_call: TRBV7-2
cdr3_aa: ASSTPGLNYEQY

d_call: TRBD2
cdr3_length: 14
v_call: TRBV4-3
cdr3_aa: ASSQDSGSSYNEQF

d_call: .
cdr3_length: 13
v_call: TRBV12-5
cdr3_aa: ASGLQGVSFTEAF

d_call: .
cdr3_length: 11
v_call: TRBV11-1
cdr3_aa: ASGRASYNEQF

d_call: TRBD1
cdr3_length: 12
v_call: TRBV30
cdr3_aa: AWTGTGAGSPLH

d_call: .
cdr3_length: 12
v_call: TRBV5-1
cdr3_aa: ASSLGQRYTEAF

d_call: .
cdr3_length: 13
v_call: TRBV5-1
cdr3_aa: ASSLVTPSTGELF

d_call: .
cdr3_length: 13
v_call: TRBV6-5
cdr3_aa: ASSYSGVSNQPQH

d_call: .
cdr3_length: 12
v_call: TRBV13
cdr3_aa: ASSSQGDTGELF

d_call: .
cdr3_length: 11
v_call: TRBV11-3
cdr3_aa: ASSLENTGELF

d_call: TRBD1
cdr3_length: 12
v_call: TRBV20-1
cdr3_aa: SATQGAYSTEAF

d_call: .
cdr3_length: 10
v_call: TRBV7-6
cdr3_aa: ASSPGLLEQY

d_call: TRBD1
cdr3_length: 14
v_call: TRBV11-1
cdr3_aa: ASSWGQGAAKNIQY

d_call: .
cdr3_length: 13
v_call: TRBV11-1
cdr3_aa: ASSPETRTIYEQY

d_call: .
cdr3_length: 12
v_call: TRBV12-3/TRBV12-4
cdr3_aa: ASSPRQENSPLH

d_call: .
cdr3_length: 12
v_call: TRBV18
cdr3_aa: ASSPQAGDQPQH

d_call: .
cdr3_length: 13
v_call: TRBV7-6
cdr3_aa: ASSLPWGLGTEAF

d_call: TRBD2
cdr3_length: 12
v_call: TRBV20-1
cdr3_aa: SARSGRVGETQY

d_call: .
cdr3_length: 11
v_call: TRBV10-3
cdr3_aa: AITLTGNTEAF

d_call: TRBD2
cdr3_length: 15
v_call: TRBV12-3/TRBV12-4
cdr3_aa: ASRPTDLAGGRNEQF

d_call: .
cdr3_length: 11
v_call: TRBV29-1
cdr3_aa: SVGRQSNEKLF

d_call: .
cdr3_length: 13
v_call: TRBV7-9
cdr3_aa: ASSGPDIANTEAF

d_call: .
cdr3_length: 15
v_call: TRBV2
cdr3_aa: ASSGTSGWASTGELV